The 10 T cell receptor beta chains presented below share a single source sample, sequenced in a study of blood T cell repertoires in COVID-19 (TCRdb year 2020). Libraries were constructed by the immunoSEQ multiplex PCR assay. As stored in TCRdb, this immuneACCESS dataset retains in-frame rearrangements with V and J assigned. A fraction of the clones does not appear; measured against another copy, unresolved V genes explain less than half of the discrepancy, and the remainder lacks a known reason. This sample gives roughly 280,000 clones in total; about 90% of them show up just once. The ten largest clones represent more than 1.5% of the sample. Sequencing was performed on PBMCs or T cells enriched from blood (not recorded which). These receptor sequences come from a woman aged 60-75 years who had recovered from COVID-19.

V gene TRBV28 combines with J gene TRBJ1-5; tentative D call: TRBD1 (6 bases). This CDR3 is 13 amino acids long. Germline V lookup: CDR1 MDHEN, CDR2 SYDVKM. Trimming cost V 10 bases and J 3 bases, with 13 bases left between them. The CDR3 protein is CATGQGYNQPQHF. The CDR3 DNA reads as TGTGCCACCGGCCAGGGGTACAATCAGCCCCAGCATTTT.

V is TRBV28 and J is TRBJ1-1; D ambiguous. Between the trimmed V and J ends, which lost 4 bases and 4 bases, there was a span of 13 bases. CDR1 and CDR2 (germline): MDHEN, SYDVKM. CDR3 size: 14 residues. CDR3 sequence (DNA): TGTGCCAGCAGTTCCGGCAGGACTTCCACTGAAGCTTTCTTT. Its translation is CASSSGRTSTEAFF.

CDR3 residues: CATGSDSGQPQHF. The CDR3 DNA sequence: TGTGCCACCGGATCGGACAGCGGTCAGCCCCAGCATTTT. V is TRBV24-1 and J is TRBJ1-5, with D possibly TRBD1 on 6 matching bases. Trimming took off 9 bases at V and 6 bases at J, with 14 bases between the two ends. Germline loops: CDR1 KGHDR, CDR2 SFDVKD. CDR3 length: 13 residues.

The rearrangement joins TRBV7-9 to TRBJ1-2, with D uncertain. Germline CDR1 is SEHNR and CDR2 is FQNEAQ (reference sequence). CDR3 size: 14 residues. Deletions cut 1 base from V and 0 bases from J, with 6 bases between. The CDR3 loop is CASSLVTANYGYTF. The CDR3 nucleotides read TGTGCCAGCAGCTTAGTCACGGCTAACTATGGCTACACCTTC.

The rearrangement uses TRBV27 and TRBJ1-1; D is perhaps TRBD1 (6 bases). This CDR3 is built from 14 residues. The germline gives CDR1 MNHEY, CDR2 SMNVEV (reference sequence). V lost 8 bases, J lost 0 bases, and 13 bases lay in between. Here the CDR3 DNA reads TGTGCCAGCGGCAGGGGTTCCATGAACACTGAAGCTTTCTTT. Its translation: CASGRGSMNTEAFF.

This sequence joins TRBV29-1 and TRBJ1-1, with D perhaps TRBD1 (5 bases). The V and J ends lost 4 bases and 3 bases respectively, with 6 bases between them. This CDR3 is built from 11 residues. The germline CDR1 and CDR2 sequences are SQVTM and ANQGSEA. The CDR3 region is CSVGQYTEAFF. Written as DNA, the CDR3 is TGCAGCGTTGGACAGTACACTGAAGCTTTCTTT.

The chain recombines TRBV2 with TRBJ1-4; 9 nucleotides align to TRBD1. Looked up from germline, CDR1 is SNHLY and CDR2 is FYNNEI. The CDR3 is 14 residues long. V lost 6 bases and J lost 7; bases outside the gene matches: 6. The CDR3: CASSRDRAIEKLFF. As DNA, the CDR3 is TGTGCCAGCAGCCGGGACAGGGCAATTGAAAAACTGTTTTTT. The whole variable domain, filled in from reference TRBV2 and TRBJ1-4, reads EPEVTQTPSHQVTQMGQEVILRCVPISNHLYFYWYRQILGQKVEFLVSFYNNEISEKSEIFDDQFSVERPDGSNFTLKIRSTKLEDSAMYFCASSRDRAIEKLFFGSGTQLSVL.

The chain has TRBV12-3 or TRBV12-4 and TRBJ2-5; possibly TRBD2 for D (5 bases). The CDR3 loop spans 12 amino acids. V lost 6 bases to trimming and J lost 5 bases, with 10 bases between them. The CDR3 loop is CASRAGGETQYF. CDR3 coding DNA: TGTGCCAGCAGGGCAGGCGGGGAGACCCAGTACTTC.

The chain recombines TRBV6-1 with TRBJ1-1; D remains ambiguous. The CDR3 has 13 amino acids. CDR1 is MNHNS and CDR2 is SASEGT in the germline V gene. The V end lost 3 bases, the J end lost 1 base, and 6 bases lay between the germline ends. The CDR3 coding sequence is TGTGCCAGCAGTGAGAACAGGAACACTGAAGCTTTCTTT. Protein sequence: CASSENRNTEAFF.

The V call is TRBV5-1, the J call TRBJ2-5; 7 bases match TRBD2. The germline V gene has CDR1 SGHRS and CDR2 YFSETQ. This CDR3 contains 16 residues. The V gene end was trimmed by 0 bases and the J gene end by 1 base; junction bases not matched to a gene: 6. The DNA for the CDR3 is TGCGCCAGCAGCTTGGTAGGACTAGATCGCCAAGAGACCCAGTACTTC. Residues: CASSLVGLDRQETQYF.